This T cell receptor beta chain was documented in a study of blood T cell repertoires in COVID-19. Clones were sequenced by immunoSEQ multiplex PCR, and TCRdb holds only the in-frame ones, with some missing. The table has around 300,000 clones, roughly 86% seen once; the top ten hold over 4%. Germline CDR1 LNHNV, CDR2 YYDKDF (reference sequence). The CDR3 runs to 12 residues. Between the trimmed V and J ends, which lost 1 base and 3 bases, there was a span of 3 bases. The sample was PBMCs or T cells enriched from blood (not recorded which). The chain carries TRBV15 and TRBJ2-5; D is uncertain. This TCR was recovered from a woman in her twenties or thirties who had recovered from COVID-19. The CDR3 bases are TGTGCCACCAGCAGAGCTGAAGAGACCCAGTACTTC. Translating gives CATSRAEETQYF.